This T cell receptor (beta chain) was profiled in a study of TIL therapy for anti-PD-1-resistant metastatic lung cancer. Study-wide context: Median patient age was almost 55, ranging 38-75 years.

Stated time point: pre-treatment sample, taken before nivolumab and TIL therapy. The tumor samples were excised metastases, mostly pleural nodules or supraclavicular lymph nodes. The immunoSEQ assay was v3. Assay used: immunoSEQ multiplex PCR; TCRdb lists only in-frame clones, some missing. The table records about 10,000 clones, 50% to 60% of them present only once. The CDR3 length is 13 residues. CDR1 SGHTA and CDR2 FQGNSA come from the germline V gene. The V end was cut by 1 base, the J end by 10 bases, with 11 bases between. This chain joins TRBV7-2 and TRBJ2-1; no firm D call. The sample consisted of tumor tissue, taken at baseline. This TCR was sampled from a person aged 25 to 85 with non-small cell lung cancer. Here the CDR3 DNA reads TGTGCCAGCAGCTTAGGATCGTCGCAGGAGCAGTTCTTC. Amino acid sequence: CASSLGSSQEQFF.